This entry lists 8 T cell receptor beta chains sequenced from one sample in a study of shared clonotypes between healthy human individuals. The data were produced by immunoSEQ multiplex PCR, yet TCRdb's version contains in-frame clones alone and is incomplete. The table records approximately 980,000 clones, approximately 76% of them present only once. Sequencing used memory CD4+ T cells sorted from blood. Noted subset: CD45RA-negative fraction. These receptors all come from a man aged 18-30 years in good health.

CDR3 region: CASSLVQGTKNIQYF. CDR3 DNA sequence: TGCGCCAGCAGCTTGGTCCAGGGCACCAAAAACATTCAGTACTTC. The chain uses TRBV5-1 and TRBJ2-4, with D possibly matching TRBD1 (5 bases). Trimming took off 0 bases at V and 2 bases at J, with 9 bases between the two ends. CDR1 and CDR2 from the germline V gene are SGHRS and YFSETQ. There are 15 residues in the CDR3.

The chain recombines TRBV5-6 with TRBJ1-2; 7 bases are a match to TRBD1. The CDR3 sequence is 14 residues long. Germline V gene sequence: CDR1 SGHDT, CDR2 YYEEEE. V gave up 1 base and J gave up 6 bases; unmatched junction bases: 6. CDR3 protein: CASSLLDRLHGYTF. CDR3 bases: TGTGCCAGCAGCTTGTTGGACAGGCTCCATGGCTACACCTTC. The full variable domain, with the rest looked up from reference TRBV5-6 and TRBJ1-2, is DAGVTQSPTHLIKTRGQQVTLRCSPKSGHDTVSWYQQALGQGPQFIFQYYEEEERQRGNFPDRFSGHQFPNYSSELNVNALLLGDSALYLCASSLLDRLHGYTFGSGTRLTVV.

This clone was found a few times. The genes are TRBV9 and TRBJ1-1; 8 bases fit TRBD1. Germline V CDR1 and CDR2: SGDLS, YYNGEE. The CDR3 totals 17 residues. J was trimmed by 0 bases and V by 4 bases; bases with no gene match: 11. CDR3 amino acids: CASSSGETGVMNTEAFF. The CDR3 nucleotides read TGTGCCAGCAGCTCAGGGGAGACAGGGGTCATGAACACTGAAGCTTTCTTT.

V usage is TRBV7-6 and J usage is TRBJ2-7; D gene ambiguous. V was clipped by 5 bases and J by 2 bases, with 13 bases between them. In germline, CDR1 is SGHVS, CDR2 FNYEAQ. The CDR3 loop spans 14 amino acids. This CDR3 is CASSLQDLAYEQYF. CDR3 DNA sequence: TGTGCCAGCAGCCTCCAGGATTTAGCCTACGAGCAGTACTTC.

This clone showed up many times. The chain uses TRBV15 and TRBJ2-3; 7 bases agree with TRBD2. V lost 0 bases, J lost 5 bases, and 5 bases stayed unmatched. Germline V gene lookup returns CDR1 LNHNV and CDR2 YYDKDF (reference sequence). This CDR3 has 15 residues. CDR3 nucleotides: TGTGCCACCAGCAGAGAACGGGAGGAGCAAGATACGCAGTATTTT. It specifies CATSREREEQDTQYF.

The chain couples TRBV7-9 to TRBJ1-1; unclear D gene. V lost 4 bases, J lost 0 bases, and 12 bases lay in between. The CDR3 is made up of 15 amino acids. CDR1 SEHNR and CDR2 FQNEAQ come from the germline V gene (reference sequence). CDR3 sequence reads: CASSSARGLNTEAFF. Here the CDR3 DNA reads TGTGCCAGCAGCTCCGCCCGAGGACTGAACACTGAAGCTTTCTTT.

The genes are TRBV5-1 and TRBJ2-2; possibly TRBD1 for D (6 bases). Germline V CDR1 and CDR2: SGHRS, YFSETQ. This CDR3 comprises 17 residues. The V and J ends lost 3 bases and 0 bases respectively, with 15 bases between them. CDR3 DNA sequence: TGCGCCAGCAGCTCGGGCACAGGGCCTTCGAACACCGGGGAGCTGTTTTTT. It codes for CASSSGTGPSNTGELFF. Filled out from reference TRBV5-1 and TRBJ2-2, the complete variable domain reads KAGVTQTPRYLIKTRGQQVTLSCSPISGHRSVSWYQQTPGQGLQFLFEYFSETQRNKGNFPGRFSGRQFSNSRSEMNVSTLELGDSALYLCASSSGTGPSNTGELFFGEGSRLTVL.

This clone was counted a few times. The V and J genes are TRBV11-2 and TRBJ1-1; the D is unclear. The germline V gene has CDR1 SGHAT and CDR2 FQNNGV. This CDR3 comprises 13 residues. Trimming pared 6 bases from V and 0 bases from J, leaving 8 bases between. The DNA of the CDR3 is TGTGCCAGCAGGGTAGATATGAACACTGAAGCTTTCTTT. As protein: CASRVDMNTEAFF.